Each of the 27 T cell receptor beta chains below was sequenced from the same sample in a study of Tregs in tolerant kidney transplant recipients. Clones were sequenced by immunoSEQ multiplex PCR, and TCRdb holds only the in-frame ones, with some missing. The sample comprises around 15,000 clones, over 75% of which are singletons, and approximately 1.7% rests with the top ten. The sample was Tregs from blood, taken before the transplant. These receptors came from a human donor who received a combined kidney and bone marrow transplant.

This CDR3 is CASSVGGPNTEAFF. The CDR3 DNA is TGTGCCAGCAGTGTTGGAGGGCCGAACACTGAAGCTTTCTTT. V usage is TRBV2 and J usage is TRBJ1-1, with no clear D. V gave up 4 bases and J gave up 1 base, with 10 bases separating them. Germline V CDR1 and CDR2: SNHLY, FYNNEI. The CDR3 totals 14 residues. Complete variable domain (other parts from reference TRBV2 and TRBJ1-1): EPEVTQTPSHQVTQMGQEVILRCVPISNHLYFYWYRQILGQKVEFLVSFYNNEISEKSEIFDDQFSVERPDGSNFTLKIRSTKLEDSAMYFCASSVGGPNTEAFFGQGTRLTVV.

The V gene is TRBV5-6, the J gene TRBJ1-1; possible D gene TRBD1, 5 bases. This CDR3 contains 13 residues. Per the germline V gene, CDR1 is SGHDT and CDR2 is YYEEEE. The V end lost 0 bases, the J end lost 11 bases, and 14 bases lay between the germline ends. Here the CDR3 DNA reads TGTGCCAGCAGCTTGGGCGGGGGGACCAGGGCTTTCTTT. This codes for CASSLGGGTRAFF.

This clone showed up just a few times. V usage is TRBV2 and J usage is TRBJ1-2; D remains unclear. The CDR3 runs 10 residues. The V gene's germline CDR1 is SNHLY and CDR2 FYNNEI. Trimming removed 7 bases from V and 6 bases from J, with 6 bases in between. For the CDR3, the DNA is TGTGCCAGCATCTTTAATGGCTACACCTTC. It encodes CASIFNGYTF. Using reference TRBV2 and TRBJ1-2 for the parts outside the CDR3, the full variable domain is EPEVTQTPSHQVTQMGQEVILRCVPISNHLYFYWYRQILGQKVEFLVSFYNNEISEKSEIFDDQFSVERPDGSNFTLKIRSTKLEDSAMYFCASIFNGYTFGSGTRLTVV.

The genes are TRBV9 and TRBJ1-4, with TRBD1 identical over 11 bases. The CDR3 covers 15 residues. CDR1 is SGDLS and CDR2 is YYNGEE in the germline V gene. V was pared by 2 bases and J by 7 bases, with 4 bases of the junction left unmatched. For the CDR3, the DNA is TGTGCCAGCAGCGTTGGGACAGGGGGTGGTGAAAAACTGTTTTTT. Translating gives CASSVGTGGGEKLFF.

This clone appeared a few times. The chain joins TRBV5-1 to TRBJ1-2; D is unclear. From germline, CDR1 is SGHRS and CDR2 YFSETQ. The CDR3 length is 13 residues. The V end was cut by 1 base, the J end by 4 bases, with 8 bases between. The CDR3 region has the DNA TGCGCCAGCAGCTTGACGGGTGCCTATGGCTACACCTTC. Amino acids: CASSLTGAYGYTF.

V gene TRBV25-1 combines with J gene TRBJ1-1; possible D gene TRBD1, 5 bases. The V gene's germline CDR1 is MGHDK and CDR2 SYGVNS. V was clipped by 5 bases and J by 6 bases, with 13 bases between them. The CDR3 consists of 13 residues. The chain's CDR3 is CASSIWGEAEAFF. CDR3 nucleotide sequence: TGTGCCAGCAGTATCTGGGGGGAGGCTGAAGCTTTCTTT.

The V gene is TRBV29-1, the J gene TRBJ1-1; D is undetermined. The CDR3 totals 13 residues. CDR1 and CDR2 from the germline V gene are SQVTM and ANQGSEA. V was cut by 4 bases and J by 0 bases, with 9 bases left in between. The CDR3 DNA reads TGCAGCGTTGGTGGCAGTCTGAACACTGAAGCTTTCTTT. It codes for CSVGGSLNTEAFF.

The J gene is TRBJ2-7, the V gene TRBV4-1; TRBD2 matches 8 bases. This CDR3 comprises 16 residues. Germline CDR1 reads MGHRA; CDR2 reads YSYEKL. V shed 4 bases, J shed 3 bases, and the junction held 11 bases outside the gene matches. The CDR3 sequence is CASSRSLGSGGYEQYF. The CDR3 DNA is TGCGCCAGCAGCCGGAGCCTGGGGAGCGGGGGCTACGAGCAGTACTTC.

This chain joins TRBV4-3 and TRBJ1-1, with 8 positions matching TRBD1. This CDR3 spans 13 amino acids. Per germline, CDR1 LGHNA and CDR2 YSLEER. V shed 8 bases and J 6 bases; nucleotides not matched to a gene: 8. CDR3: CASRTQGAAEAFF. The CDR3 coding sequence is TGCGCCAGCCGGACCCAGGGGGCGGCTGAAGCTTTCTTT.

V gene TRBV5-1 combines with J gene TRBJ2-3, with 10 bases identical to TRBD1. The CDR3 runs to 16 residues. V shed 4 bases, J shed 3 bases, and the junction held 8 bases outside the gene matches. Germline V CDR1 and CDR2: SGHRS, YFSETQ. CDR3 residues: CASSTGQGFSTDTQYF. Here the CDR3 DNA reads TGCGCCAGCAGCACGGGACAGGGGTTCAGTACAGATACGCAGTATTTT.

This rearrangement joins TRBV19 to TRBJ2-2; no definite D call. The length of the CDR3 is 14 residues. Deletions cut 9 bases from V and 2 bases from J, with 13 bases between. Germline-derived CDR1 and CDR2 are LNHDA and SQIVND (reference sequence). In nucleotides, the CDR3 is TGTGCCAGCCACTCCCCCTTTAACACCGGGGAGCTGTTTTTT. It codes for CASHSPFNTGELFF.

The rearrangement joins TRBV10-3 to TRBJ1-2, with a tentative D call TRBD1 (5 bases). The CDR3 sequence is 12 residues long. V was clipped by 8 bases and J by 5 bases, with 12 bases between them. Looked up from germline, CDR1 is ENHRY and CDR2 is SYGVKD. Written as DNA, the CDR3 is TGTGCCATCCGGGGGAACCGGTATGGCTACACCTTC. Amino acid sequence: CAIRGNRYGYTF.

This clone was detected only once. The CDR3 DNA sequence: TGCGCCAGCAGCCAAGATGGGACAGGGGGGCTCGTGGGAAGCACAGATACGCAGTATTTT. It translates to CASSQDGTGGLVGSTDTQYF. The rearrangement joins TRBV4-1 to TRBJ2-3, with 11 bases lining up with TRBD1. Germline CDR1 reads MGHRA; CDR2 reads YSYEKL. The CDR3 is 20 residues long. With 0 bases clipped from V and 0 bases from J, the junction kept 11 bases outside the gene matches.

V gene TRBV13 combines with J gene TRBJ2-5, with 11 positions matching TRBD1. Germline-derived CDR1 and CDR2 are PRHDT and FYEKMQ (reference sequence). The ends lost 3 bases at V and 5 bases at J; junction bases unmatched: 2. The CDR3 totals 14 residues. The CDR3 spells CASSFGQGAETQYF. The CDR3 DNA is TGTGCCAGCAGCTTCGGACAGGGGGCTGAGACCCAGTACTTC.

V gene TRBV2 combines with J gene TRBJ2-1, with 7 bases fitting TRBD2. Germline CDR1 reads SNHLY; CDR2 reads FYNNEI. CDR3 length: 13 residues. J lost 6 bases, V lost 8 bases, and 7 bases had no gene match. DNA of the CDR3: TGTGCCAGCCATCGGTCGGGGGGCAATGAGCAGTTCTTC. This translates into CASHRSGGNEQFF.

By share, this clone ranks as medium-sized (0.01 to 0.1%). The CDR3 here is CASSWDRGPPDTQYF. CDR3 DNA: TGTGCCAGCAGCTGGGACAGGGGGCCTCCAGATACGCAGTATTTT. The V and J genes are TRBV7-9 and TRBJ2-3; 12 nucleotides agree with TRBD1. CDR1 SEHNR and CDR2 FQNEAQ come from the germline V gene (reference sequence). The CDR3 spans 15 residues. V dropped 4 bases and J dropped 4; count of bases not matched to a gene: 3.

The chain has TRBV5-1 and TRBJ2-5; D is possibly TRBD1 (5 bases). The CDR3 runs to 16 residues. V lost 0 bases and J lost 5, with 17 bases in between. CDR1 is SGHRS, CDR2 YFSETQ, per germline. The CDR3 loop reads CASSLGIAGRLETQYF. The CDR3 bases are TGCGCCAGCAGCTTGGGTATTGCAGGGCGCCTGGAGACCCAGTACTTC.

The genes are TRBV19 and TRBJ1-4, with 7 bases that match TRBD1. The V segment lost 6 bases and the J segment 5 bases; nucleotides outside the gene matches: 9. Germline CDR1 is LNHDA and CDR2 is SQIVND (reference sequence). The CDR3 has 15 residues. The CDR3 coding sequence is TGTGCCAGTAGGATGGAAGGGACAGCAAATGAAAAACTGTTTTTT. Translation gives CASRMEGTANEKLFF.

The chain couples TRBV19 to TRBJ1-5; 7 bases align to TRBD1. CDR3 length: 13 residues. The V and J ends lost 9 bases and 5 bases, in that order; junction bases with no gene match: 7. Germline assignment: CDR1 LNHDA and CDR2 SQIVND (reference sequence). The CDR3 spells CASRDRPDQPQHF. Here the CDR3 DNA reads TGTGCCAGCCGGGACAGACCAGATCAGCCCCAGCATTTT.

This clone was observed a few times. The genes are TRBV18 and TRBJ2-3; 7 bases are a match to TRBD1. After removal of 6 bases from V and 0 bases from J, the junction contained 12 bases not matched to a gene. Germline CDR1 and CDR2: KGHSH and LQKENI. CDR3 length: 17 residues. The CDR3 nucleotides are TGTGCCAGCTCCCCCGGCCTGACAGGGATGAGCACAGATACGCAGTATTTT. The encoded protein is CASSPGLTGMSTDTQYF.

V usage is TRBV15 and J usage is TRBJ2-3; 9 positions agree with TRBD2. Germline V gives CDR1 LNHNV, CDR2 YYDKDF (reference sequence). The CDR3 extends over 14 amino acids. With V trimmed by 8 bases and J by 1 base, 4 bases remained unmatched. The CDR3 reads CATAAGGGTDTQYF. CDR3 coding DNA: TGTGCCACCGCAGCGGGGGGAGGCACAGATACGCAGTATTTT. Based on the CDR3 plus reference TRBV15 and TRBJ2-3, the full variable domain is DAMVIQNPRYQVTQFGKPVTLSCSQTLNHNVMYWYQQKSSQAPKLLFHYYDKDFNNEADTPDNFQSRRPNTSFCFLDIRSPGLGDTAMYLCATAAGGGTDTQYFGPGTRLTVL.

V usage is TRBV29-1 and J usage is TRBJ2-2; 7 bases map to TRBD2. The junction had 8 bases not matched to a gene; V was cut back by 2 bases and J by 5 bases. The germline V gene encodes CDR1 SQVTM and CDR2 ANQGSEA. This CDR3 comprises 15 residues. The CDR3 DNA sequence: TGCAGCGTTGAACGGGACCGGGGAGGGACCGGGGAGCTGTTTTTT. As protein: CSVERDRGGTGELFF.

The V call is TRBV5-4, the J call TRBJ2-1, with a tentative D call TRBD1 (6 bases). V was clipped by 4 bases and J by 3 bases, with 8 bases between them. CDR3 length: 13 amino acids. Germline lookup yields CDR1 SGHNT and CDR2 YYREEE (reference sequence). CDR3 DNA: TGTGCCAGCAGCCCGGGACACTACAATGAGCAGTTCTTC. Amino acids: CASSPGHYNEQFF. Looking up the rest from reference TRBV5-4 and TRBJ2-1 gives the full variable domain: ETGVTQSPTHLIKTRGQQVTLRCSSQSGHNTVSWYQQALGQGPQFIFQYYREEENGRGNFPPRFSGLQFPNYSSELNVNALELDDSALYLCASSPGHYNEQFFGPGTRLTVL.

The chain recombines TRBV27 with TRBJ1-2; D unresolved. In germline, CDR1 is MNHEY, CDR2 SMNVEV (reference sequence). V was trimmed by 6 bases and J by 1 base, leaving 9 bases between them. The CDR3 has 13 residues. As DNA, the CDR3 is TGTGCCAGCAGGCCTAAGAATAACTATGGCTACACCTTC. It yields the protein CASRPKNNYGYTF.

This clone was recorded a few times. The genes are TRBV5-5 and TRBJ1-3, with TRBD1 matching 9 bases. The CDR3 length is 14 residues. V lost 5 bases, J lost 4 bases, and 4 bases stayed unmatched. Germline assignment: CDR1 SGHKS and CDR2 YYEKEE (reference sequence). CDR3 protein: CASRGTGTGNTIYF. The CDR3 coding sequence is TGTGCCAGCAGAGGGACAGGGACCGGAAACACCATATATTTT.

The chain employs TRBV7-2 and TRBJ2-7; the D is unclear. Between the trimmed V and J ends, which lost 6 bases and 2 bases, there was a span of 17 bases. The CDR3 consists of 15 residues. Germline-derived CDR1 and CDR2 are SGHTA and FQGNSA. The CDR3 spells CASSSTDWITYEQYF. CDR3 nucleotides: TGTGCCAGCAGTTCCACCGACTGGATCACCTACGAGCAGTACTTC.

The rearrangement joins TRBV6-5 to TRBJ1-1; 8 nucleotides agree with TRBD1. This CDR3 has 13 amino acids. Germline CDR1 and CDR2: MNHEY and SVGAGI. With 2 bases clipped from V and 13 bases from J, the junction kept 9 bases outside the gene matches. DNA for the CDR3: TGTGCCAGCAGTTACCTCATCCAGGGGGCGTTTTTCTTT. This gives the protein CASSYLIQGAFFF.